Included here is one TCR beta chain sequence, with context. These data originate in a study of blood T cell repertoires in COVID-19. Background on the study: Material from acute and convalescent COVID-19 was sourced from the United States, Italy and Spain. Sources were T cells, B-cell-depleted T cells, or PBMCs; the material itself was cDNA or gDNA.

Trimming at V came to 0 bases and at J to 5 bases, leaving 6 bases not matched to a gene. The V gene's germline CDR1 is LGHNA and CDR2 YSLEER. The CDR3 totals 16 residues. Authors' processing steps: Estimation of nucleated cell counts relied on the amplification of reference gene primers. Profiling relied on immunoSEQ multiplex PCR, and the TCRdb table lists in-frame clones only, not all of them. That table furnishes V, J and clone size, whereas the DNA furnished D and trimming. The data show 110,000 or so clones, with 80% to 85% seen just once and less than 20% held by the top ten. Sequencing was carried out using peripheral blood. This clonotype originated in a woman at least 80 years old with acute or convalescent COVID-19. The rearrangement links TRBV4-3 to TRBJ1-5, with 8 bases that match TRBD1. The CDR3 DNA follows: TGCGCCAGCAGCCAAGATGCAGGGGGCGGCGATCAGCCCCAGCATTTT. Translating gives CASSQDAGGGDQPQHF.